The clone carrying this T cell receptor beta chain was detected a few times. Donors were healthy HIV-negative adults without recent acute infections or vaccinations. Germline CDR1 reads SGHTA; CDR2 reads FQGNSA. The V gene end was trimmed by 2 bases and the J gene end by 7 bases; junction bases not matched to a gene: 5. This CDR3 is built from 15 residues. This sample stems from a study of shared clonotypes between healthy human individuals. The data were produced by immunoSEQ multiplex PCR, yet TCRdb's version contains in-frame clones alone and is incomplete. This sample carries 730,000 or so clones, less than 80% of them seen once, and the ten largest clones take roughly 1.8%.

This TCR was sampled from a woman aged 30 to 39 in good health. Material: memory CD4+ T cells sorted from blood. The subset was: CD45RA-negative fraction. The genes are TRBV7-2 and TRBJ2-7; 13 bases fit TRBD2. The CDR3 coding sequence is TGTGCCAGCAGCTTAAGACTAGCGGGAGGAGTGGAGCAGTACTTC. Translated: CASSLRLAGGVEQYF.